The rows below give T cell receptor beta chains drawn from one sample of a study of cytomegalovirus exposure and HLA in healthy donors. Generated by immunoSEQ multiplex PCR, the TCRdb table keeps only in-frame clones and is missing some. The sample has about 130,000 clones, over 8% seen once. Sequenced sample: PBMCs. The receptors stem from a man aged 35 to 55 in good health and CMV-seronegative. Each CDR3 is given with its conserved first and last residue. D genes are given only for firm matches. The listing skips clone size in some rows; elsewhere it reads once, few, many or a size class.

d_gene,j_gene,abundance,v_gene,CDR3aa,CDR3nt
TRBD2,TRBJ2-1,few,TRBV5-1,CASSSLAGGSEQFF,TGCGCCAGCAGTTCCCTAGCGGGGGGCAGTGAGCAGTTCTTC
NA,TRBJ2-2,few,TRBV27,CASSLWGPGELFF,TGTGCCAGCAGTTTATGGGGGCCCGGGGAGCTGTTTTTT
TRBD1,TRBJ2-3,few,TRBV5-1,CASSPGQGTDTQYF,TGCGCCAGCAGTCCGGGACAGGGTACAGATACGCAGTATTTT
NA,TRBJ2-7,few,TRBV7-2,CASSLVSYEQYF,TGTGCCAGCAGCTTAGTCAGCTACGAGCAGTACTTC
TRBD1,TRBJ1-1,NA,TRBV6-1,CASSGIGQGAFTEAFF,TGTGCCAGCAGTGGGATTGGACAGGGGGCCTTCACTGAAGCTTTCTTT
NA,TRBJ1-5,few,TRBV19,CASSINGGNQPQHF,TGTGCCAGTAGTATCAACGGAGGAAATCAGCCCCAGCATTTT
NA,TRBJ2-7,NA,TRBV28,CASNPSGIRTEQYF,TGTGCCAGCAACCCCTCAGGGATCCGAACCGAGCAGTACTTC
NA,TRBJ2-5,few,TRBV6-1,CASNVGARETQYF,TGTGCCAGCAATGTTGGGGCCAGAGAGACCCAGTACTTC
TRBD2,TRBJ2-1,NA,TRBV6-1,CASSDEAGAIYNEQFF,TGTGCCAGCAGTGACGAAGCGGGGGCCATCTACAATGAGCAGTTCTTC
NA,TRBJ1-5,NA,TRBV7-2,CASSSSAVSNQPQHF,TGTGCCAGCAGCTCCTCGGCGGTTAGCAATCAGCCCCAGCATTTT
NA,TRBJ1-3,many,TRBV5-1,CASSLGDRPASSGNTIYF,TGCGCCAGCAGCTTGGGTGACAGACCTGCCAGCTCTGGAAACACCATATATTTT